The clone carrying this T cell receptor (beta chain) was seen only a few times. Germline lookup yields CDR1 MNHEY and CDR2 SMNVEV (reference sequence). The CDR3 contains 15 residues. The V end lost 2 bases, the J end lost 0 bases, and 7 bases lay between the germline ends. These data originate in a study of OX40 agonist ivuxolimab in advanced cancers. TCRdb's copy holds only in-frame clones and misses some; the assay was immunoSEQ multiplex PCR. Of about 21,000 clones listed, approximately 83% are singletons. The TCR was taken from an adult with an advanced solid tumor such as melanoma, head and neck, liver or kidney cancer. The chain employs TRBV27 and TRBJ2-2, with D uncertain. The sample was CD4+ or CD8+ T cells sorted from blood, taken in a trial of the OX40 agonist ivuxolimab. DNA of the CDR3: TGTGCCAGCAGTTTAAGAGAACCGAACACCGGGGAGCTGTTTTTT. Protein sequence: CASSLREPNTGELFF.